Following are 18 T cell receptor beta chains from one sample sequenced in a study of OX40 agonist ivuxolimab in advanced cancers. Libraries came from the immunoSEQ multiplex PCR assay. TCRdb re-hosts the immuneACCESS table, in-frame sequences only. Its copies lack some clones; in the studies checked, an unresolved V gene accounts for under half of them, and the cause for the rest is not known. The sample table records 35,000 to 55,000 clones; roughly four fifths of these occur just once. Roughly 2.2% of the sample rests with the top ten. This sample comprised CD4+ or CD8+ T cells sorted from blood, obtained in a trial of the OX40 agonist ivuxolimab. Every receptor here comes from an adult with an advanced solid tumor such as melanoma, head and neck, liver or kidney cancer.

Only a few counts were recorded for this clone. The genes are TRBV10-3 and TRBJ1-3; the D gene is possibly TRBD1 (5 bases). The V end was cut by 0 bases, the J end by 4 bases, with 13 bases between. This CDR3 region has 16 residues. From germline, CDR1 is ENHRY and CDR2 SYGVKD. In DNA form, the CDR3 reads TGTGCCATCAGTGAGTCTTTGTCAGGGCGGGGAAACACCATATATTTT. This encodes CAISESLSGRGNTIYF.

The V and J genes are TRBV7-2 and TRBJ2-5; D not resolved. CDR1 SGHTA and CDR2 FQGNSA come from the germline V gene. Trimming cost V 1 base and J 5 bases, with 14 bases left between them. The CDR3 length is 15 residues. The CDR3 region has the DNA TGTGCCAGCAGCTTAGATGAGACGCCGGCGGAGACCCAGTACTTC. Residues: CASSLDETPAETQYF.

The chain links TRBV11-2 to TRBJ2-3, with D maybe TRBD2 (5 bases). With 6 bases removed from V and 8 bases from J, the gap between germline ends came to 12 bases. CDR3 length: 12 amino acids. Germline V gene data show CDR1 as SGHAT and CDR2 as FQNNGV. The CDR3 DNA reads TGTGCCAGCAGACAGAGGGTTGGTACGCAGTATTTT. Its protein product is CASRQRVGTQYF. Full variable domain (remainder filled in from reference TRBV11-2 and TRBJ2-3): EAGVAQSPRYKIIEKRQSVAFWCNPISGHATLYWYQQILGQGPKLLIQFQNNGVVDDSQLPKDRFSAERLKGVDSTLKIQPAKLEDSAVYLCASRQRVGTQYFGPGTRLTVL.

The gene calls are TRBV19 and TRBJ2-7, with D maybe TRBD1 (5 bases). V was shortened by 5 bases and J by 0 bases, with 11 bases between the two germline ends. Germline loops: CDR1 LNHDA, CDR2 SQIVND (reference sequence). The CDR3 has 14 residues. The CDR3 nucleotides are TGTGCCAGTAGTGCCCGACAGAGCTCCTACGAGCAGTACTTC. It codes for CASSARQSSYEQYF.

The DNA of the CDR3 is TGTGCCAGCAGCCGAGTGAACACTGAAGCTTTCTTT. It encodes CASSRVNTEAFF. The chain links TRBV11-2 to TRBJ1-1; D is ambiguous. V was shortened by 5 bases and J by 0 bases, with 4 bases between the two germline ends. The CDR3 is 12 amino acids. The germline gives CDR1 SGHAT, CDR2 FQNNGV.

The chain is built from TRBV5-1 and TRBJ2-2; possibly TRBD1 for D (6 bases). V dropped 4 bases and J dropped 2 bases, with 12 bases sitting between them. The CDR3 consists of 15 residues. Germline V gene sequence: CDR1 SGHRS, CDR2 YFSETQ. This CDR3 reads CASSEGQPNTGELFF. The DNA of the CDR3 is TGCGCCAGCAGCGAAGGACAGCCTAACACCGGGGAGCTGTTTTTT.

The CDR3 loop reads CASLDWRRGTGELFF. CDR3 coding DNA: TGTGCCAGCCTAGACTGGAGGCGAGGCACCGGGGAGCTGTTTTTT. The J gene is TRBJ2-2, the V gene TRBV6-1; tentatively, D is TRBD2 (5 bases). CDR3 length: 15 residues. V was cut by 8 bases and J by 4 bases, with 17 bases left in between. Germline loops: CDR1 MNHNS, CDR2 SASEGT.

The rearrangement links TRBV2 to TRBJ2-3, with 12 bases that match TRBD2. CDR3 length equals 16 residues. Germline CDR1 is SNHLY and CDR2 is FYNNEI. J was trimmed by 5 bases and V by 2 bases; bases with no gene match: 5. In DNA form, the CDR3 reads TGTGCCAGCAGTGAACAGGGACTAGCGGGCCAAGATACGCAGTATTTT. Translation: CASSEQGLAGQDTQYF. The full variable domain, in which reference TRBV2 and TRBJ2-3 provide the parts outside the CDR3, is EPEVTQTPSHQVTQMGQEVILRCVPISNHLYFYWYRQILGQKVEFLVSFYNNEISEKSEIFDDQFSVERPDGSNFTLKIRSTKLEDSAMYFCASSEQGLAGQDTQYFGPGTRLTVL.

The chain links TRBV14 to TRBJ2-7; D unclear. This CDR3 comprises 12 residues. Trimming removed 3 bases from V and 0 bases from J, with 3 bases in between. The germline V gene encodes CDR1 SGHDN and CDR2 FVKESK. The CDR3 coding sequence is TGTGCCAGCAGCCACAGCTCCTACGAGCAGTACTTC. The encoded protein is CASSHSSYEQYF. Together with reference TRBV14 and TRBJ2-7, the CDR3 gives the full variable domain: EAGVTQFPSHSVIEKGQTVTLRCDPISGHDNLYWYRRVMGKEIKFLLHFVKESKQDESGMPNNRFLAERTGGTYSTLKVQPAELEDSGVYFCASSHSSYEQYFGPGTRLTVT.

This sequence joins TRBV10-2 and TRBJ1-3; a possible D gene is TRBD1 (5 bases). CDR1 is WSHSY and CDR2 is SAAADI in the germline V gene. CDR3 length: 13 amino acids. With 8 bases removed from V and 1 base from J, the gap between germline ends came to 9 bases. This CDR3 reads CASGTDSGNTIYF. The DNA for the CDR3 is TGCGCCAGCGGGACTGATTCTGGAAACACCATATATTTT.

The chain couples TRBV5-1 to TRBJ1-1, with 7 bases identical to TRBD1. With 1 base clipped from V and 6 bases from J, the junction kept 9 bases outside the gene matches. CDR3 length: 15 residues. Per germline, CDR1 SGHRS and CDR2 YFSETQ. This chain's CDR3 is CASSLIRGATSEAFF. The CDR3 coding sequence is TGCGCCAGCAGCTTGATCAGGGGGGCGACGTCTGAAGCTTTCTTT.

This chain uses TRBV30 with TRBJ1-2; no clear D. There are 12 residues in the CDR3. CDR1 and CDR2 (germline): GTSNPN, SVGIG (reference sequence). Trimming took off 4 bases at V and 0 bases at J, with 6 bases between the two ends. The CDR3, as DNA: TGTGCCTGGAATCAGGCTAACTATGGCTACACCTTC. As protein: CAWNQANYGYTF.

This clone has just one count. This chain uses TRBV5-1 with TRBJ1-1; D is possibly TRBD1 (5 bases). There are 14 residues in the CDR3. Per the germline V gene, CDR1 is SGHRS and CDR2 is YFSETQ. V lost 4 bases and J lost 0, with 10 bases in between. CDR3 sequence: CASSGGLMNTEAFF. CDR3 in DNA: TGCGCCAGCAGCGGGGGACTCATGAACACTGAAGCTTTCTTT.

The chain combines TRBV18 with TRBJ2-1; TRBD1 might be the D (6 bases). The CDR3 runs to 16 residues. The germline CDR1 and CDR2 sequences are KGHSH and LQKENI. V shed 6 bases and J shed 5 bases, with 20 bases lying between them. This chain's CDR3 is CASSPTGTNPHNEQFF. The CDR3 DNA follows: TGTGCCAGCTCGCCGACAGGCACTAACCCCCACAATGAGCAGTTCTTC.

The CDR3: CASSDGQGHHQETQYF. The CDR3 DNA sequence: TGTGCCAGCAGTGACGGACAGGGTCATCATCAAGAGACCCAGTACTTC. The J gene is TRBJ2-5, the V gene TRBV6-1; 8 positions agree with TRBD1. Germline CDR1 MNHNS, CDR2 SASEGT. This CDR3 is built from 16 residues. V shed 3 bases, J shed 2 bases, and the junction held 8 bases outside the gene matches.

Here the CDR3 DNA reads TGCGCCAGCAGCTTGGGTTGGAACACTGAAGCTTTCTTT. Translating gives CASSLGWNTEAFF. V usage is TRBV5-1 and J usage is TRBJ1-1; no reliable D call. V lost 0 bases, J lost 1 base, and 4 bases lay in between. The CDR3 has 13 residues. Germline CDR1 reads SGHRS; CDR2 reads YFSETQ.

This chain joins TRBV9 and TRBJ2-1; no definite D call. This CDR3 region has 15 residues. The germline CDR1 and CDR2 sequences are SGDLS and YYNGEE. V lost 0 bases and J 6 bases, leaving 13 bases between the germline ends. CDR3 in amino acids: CASSVVPGPPNEQFF. CDR3 bases: TGTGCCAGCAGCGTAGTTCCGGGCCCCCCCAATGAGCAGTTCTTC.

This clone appeared a few times. The chain carries TRBV30 and TRBJ1-2, with D perhaps matching TRBD1 (5 bases). V lost 3 bases, J lost 4 bases, and 9 bases lay in between. The germline V gene has CDR1 GTSNPN and CDR2 SVGIG (reference sequence). The CDR3 totals 12 residues. The CDR3 reads CAWSRDAYGYTF. As DNA, the CDR3 is TGTGCCTGGAGCCGGGACGCCTATGGCTACACCTTC.